Shown below are 5 T cell receptor beta chains from a single sample sequenced in a study of Graves' ophthalmopathy and Graves' hyperthyroidism listed by TCRdb under 2018. Sequencing used an Illumina HiSeq 2000. For repertoire sequencing, the TCR beta CDR3 regions were amplified from RNA transcripts. The first round was an RT-PCR using HTBI primers with the Qiagen OneStep RT-PCR kit, and this first round was followed by a second-round multiplex PCR, then size selection and purification. TCRdb trimmed the raw reads at Q25, called clones with MiXCR and kept productive beta chains. Every distinct CDR3 protein forms one entry, paired with its most common genes and DNA. This sample gives about 590,000 distinct CDR3 sequences in total; roughly 39% of them show up just once. The ten largest clones take up roughly 4% of the sample. Material for sequencing was peripheral blood or thyroid tissue (not recorded which). All receptors derive from an adult man with Graves' hyperthyroidism.

The J gene is TRBJ2-6, the V gene TRBV12-3 or TRBV12-4, with TRBD1 identical over 7 bases. This CDR3 is 18 amino acids long. V shed 6 bases, J shed 0 bases, and the junction held 11 bases outside the gene matches. This CDR3 is CASSPTGVTLSGANVLTF. The CDR3 DNA sequence: TGTGCCAGCAGCCCTACAGGGGTCACACTCTCTGGGGCCAACGTCCTGACTTTC.

In its sample, this clonotype was seen a few times. The V call is TRBV29-1, the J call TRBJ2-3, with TRBD2 matching 11 bases. The CDR3 is made up of 15 amino acids. V dropped 5 bases and J dropped 1; count of bases not matched to a gene: 5. CDR1 is SQVTM and CDR2 is ANQGSEA in the germline V gene. The CDR3 here is CSVQTSGMGTDTQYF. For the CDR3, the DNA is TGCAGCGTTCAGACTAGCGGGATGGGCACAGATACGCAGTATTTT.

The rearrangement joins TRBV7-9 to TRBJ2-7; no clear D. Germline CDR1 SEHNR, CDR2 FQNEAQ (reference sequence). The CDR3 consists of 13 residues. V lost 2 bases to trimming and J lost 2 bases, with 7 bases between them. DNA for the CDR3: TGTGCCAGCAGCTTAAGGCAGCCCTACGAGCAGTACTTC. It translates to CASSLRQPYEQYF.

The sample holds many counts of this clonotype. V is TRBV5-8 and J is TRBJ2-5; D perhaps matches TRBD1 (7 bases). This CDR3 is built from 15 residues. CDR1 and CDR2 (germline): SGHTS, YDEGEE. V lost 4 bases and J 7 bases, leaving 20 bases between the germline ends. CDR3 sequence reads: CASSPGQPSGGTQYF. CDR3 coding DNA: TGTGCCAGCAGCCCGGGACAGCCCTCCGGGGGGACCCAGTACTTC.

This clonotype was seen only a few times. The rearrangement joins TRBV29-1 to TRBJ1-2, with 7 positions matching TRBD1. There are 19 residues in the CDR3. V was pared by 1 base and J by 0 bases, with 17 bases of the junction left unmatched. Germline V gene lookup returns CDR1 SQVTM and CDR2 ANQGSEA. CDR3 bases: TGCAGCGTTGAAGTTTTCATGGGCCGGGACAGTACTTCTAACTATGGCTACACCTTC. Translation gives CSVEVFMGRDSTSNYGYTF.